This is a list of T cell receptor beta chains from one sample in a study of T cell responses to AZD1222 COVID-19 vaccine. Using immunoSEQ multiplex PCR, the repertoire was profiled, and TCRdb retains in-frame clones only, with some absent. The table records around 180,000 clones, roughly 92% of them present only once. The sequencing here drew on peripheral blood, taken on day 0 of AZD1222 vaccination. The receptor set was obtained from an adult in good health. CDR3s include the opening cysteine and the closing phenylalanine or tryptophan. The order of the fields is V gene, CDR3 length, J gene, CDR3 protein.

V gene: TRBV5-1
CDR3 length: 15
J gene: TRBJ1-4
CDR3 protein: CASSLEGTRGEKLFF

V gene: TRBV7-9
CDR3 length: 15
J gene: TRBJ1-2
CDR3 protein: CASSLGGYDNYGYTF

V gene: TRBV6-5
CDR3 length: 15
J gene: TRBJ2-3
CDR3 protein: CASTWTSGSTDTQYF

V gene: TRBV7-9
CDR3 length: 16
J gene: TRBJ2-2
CDR3 protein: CASSPQDRGRTGELFF

V gene: TRBV2
CDR3 length: 14
J gene: TRBJ2-7
CDR3 protein: CASNLVDSSYEQYF

V gene: TRBV27
CDR3 length: 13
J gene: TRBJ2-7
CDR3 protein: CASRSGQTYEQYF

V gene: TRBV4-1
CDR3 length: 12
J gene: TRBJ1-1
CDR3 protein: CASTSPGRRAFF

V gene: TRBV11-3
CDR3 length: 20
J gene: TRBJ1-4
CDR3 protein: CASSGLLGTGGFRTNEKLFF

V gene: TRBV20-1
CDR3 length: 10
J gene: TRBJ1-2
CDR3 protein: CSARDYGYTF

V gene: TRBV5-4
CDR3 length: 17
J gene: TRBJ2-3
CDR3 protein: CASSWLEASQGTDTQYF

V gene: TRBV7-9
CDR3 length: 16
J gene: TRBJ1-1
CDR3 protein: CASSLPLGQANTEAFF